Listed below are T cell receptor beta chains from one sample, sequenced in a study of blood T cell repertoires in COVID-19. Sequenced by immunoSEQ multiplex PCR; TCRdb stores in-frame clones only, minus some. The sample carries 360,000 or so clones, 90% recorded once. The sequencing sample was made of peripheral blood. These receptors came from a man in his late teens or twenties with active or convalescent COVID-19. CDR3s include the opening cysteine and the closing phenylalanine or tryptophan. The D gene is left open where the match is weak. Size tells how often a clone was seen (once, few, many) or the class of an expanded clone, and some rows leave it out.

.,TRBV23-1,TRBJ2-5,14,TRBD1,CALGTGVFQETQYF,TGCGCCCTAGGGACAGGGGTTTTTCAAGAGACCCAGTACTTC
.,TRBV7-6,TRBJ2-1,17,.,CASSLAPAATPDNEQFF,TGTGCCAGCAGCTTAGCACCAGCGGCCACGCCAGACAATGAGCAGTTCTTC
few,TRBV28,TRBJ2-7,18,.,CASSLWDGVRGTRYEQYF,TGTGCCAGCAGTTTATGGGACGGGGTCAGGGGGACTCGCTACGAGCAGTACTTC
.,TRBV19,TRBJ1-5,15,TRBD1,CASSGRTGADQPQHF,TGTGCCAGTAGTGGGCGGACAGGGGCGGATCAGCCCCAGCATTTT
.,TRBV3-1/TRBV3-2,TRBJ1-2,14,TRBD1,CASSPGQGFRGYTF,TGTGCCAGCAGCCCTGGACAGGGGTTCCGTGGCTACACCTTC
.,TRBV28,TRBJ2-7,14,.,CATMGAGRYYEQYF,TGTGCCACAATGGGGGCAGGGCGATACTACGAGCAGTACTTC
.,TRBV7-3,TRBJ2-2,15,.,CASSLAGLNTGELFF,TGTGCCAGCAGCTTAGCAGGGTTGAACACCGGGGAGCTGTTTTTT
.,TRBV5-1,TRBJ2-1,16,TRBD2,CASSFLPSGGLNEQFF,TGCGCCAGCAGCTTCCTTCCTAGCGGGGGATTGAATGAGCAGTTCTTC
.,TRBV6-7,TRBJ2-7,17,.,CASSYRLGRNLDYEQYF,TGTGCCAGCAGTTACAGATTGGGCAGGAACCTCGACTACGAGCAGTACTTC
.,TRBV7-6,TRBJ2-3,17,TRBD1,CASSLVPWTGSTDTQYF,TGTGCCAGCAGCTTAGTTCCCTGGACAGGGAGCACAGATACGCAGTATTTT
.,TRBV5-1,TRBJ2-7,16,TRBD1,CASSLLSGGKSDEQYF,TGCGCCAGCAGCTTGCTCTCAGGGGGCAAATCGGACGAGCAGTACTTC
.,TRBV28,TRBJ1-4,14,.,CASTGGATNEKLFF,TGTGCCAGCACGGGGGGTGCAACTAATGAAAAACTGTTTTTT
.,TRBV30,TRBJ2-3,13,.,CACLHSYQDTQYF,TGTGCCTGCCTTCACTCTTACCAAGATACGCAGTATTTT
.,TRBV30,TRBJ1-1,13,TRBD1,CAWSGTGNTEAFF,TGTGCCTGGAGTGGGACAGGGAACACTGAAGCTTTCTTT
.,TRBV5-6,TRBJ1-1,14,TRBD1,CASRQTGANTEAFF,TGTGCCAGCAGGCAAACAGGGGCCAACACTGAAGCTTTCTTT
.,TRBV10-3,TRBJ1-1,13,TRBD1,CAITPDRRTEAFF,TGTGCCATCACCCCGGACAGGAGGACTGAAGCTTTCTTT
.,TRBV19,TRBJ2-7,15,TRBD2,CASSISVAGVNEQYF,TGTGCCAGTAGTATTAGTGTGGCGGGAGTAAACGAGCAGTACTTC
.,TRBV12-3/TRBV12-4,TRBJ1-1,12,.,CASSLELTEAFF,TGTGCCAGCAGCCTAGAGTTGACTGAAGCTTTCTTT